Reported below is one T cell receptor beta chain. This clone was recorded only once. Its antigen remains unidentified. Base qualities are not provided; no much larger clone lies one nucleotide away. The source of the sample is a study of blood T cell repertoires in COVID-19 (dated by TCRdb to 2018 to 2021). Some background on the complete study: Samples from collaborators originated in the United States, Italy and Spain and spanned both the acute and convalescent phases of COVID-19. The samples were drawn from the first 160 participants of the ongoing ImmuneRACE study and from some 1,300 subjects provided by 6 global collaborators. HLA class I and class II types, where available, came from metadata supplied by the sample provider rather than from assay-based typing. Subjects who had been exposed to COVID-19, were actively infected with it, or had recovered from it provided the deeply sampled blood TCRbeta repertoires that made up the dataset. The prospective study material was composed of cDNA or gDNA derived from T cells, B-cell-depleted T cells, or PBMCs. A de-identified subject ID, COVID-19 status, age in years and sex were almost always included in the sample metadata. A freely available public database, intended as a resource for researchers studying the immune response to SARS-CoV-2, is where the repertoires were released.

The CDR3 covers 17 residues, taking in both the cysteine and the phenylalanine. The entry retains the CDR3 DNA only, 51 bases that are in frame from base 1. A distance of 15 bases separates the germline ends of V and J, which lose 3 bases and 0 bases respectively. The germline V gene supplies CDR1 MNHNS and CDR2 SASEGT. At one collaborating source in Seattle, patients were enrolled during active infection and were followed longitudinally through the course of disease. Whole blood was collected in K2EDTA tubes by collaborating institutions according to the institutions' own protocols. For TCRbeta analysis, collaborators shipped samples in one of three forms: frozen whole blood, isolated PBMCs, or DNA extracted from either of those sample types. The paper's findings and limits, for the study overall: The quantity of clinical and demographic metadata differed by source and by participant and was supplied without curation.

TCRbeta CDR3 regions were amplified from genomic DNA using the immunoSEQ Assay, a bias-controlled multiplex PCR. As for the original processing: The number of nucleated cells in each sample was estimated by amplification of reference gene primers within the assay. To quantify the absolute abundance of each unique TCRbeta CDR3 rearrangement, sequence reads were collapsed and filtered. For each sample, productive Simpson clonality was calculated by taking the square root of Simpson's diversity index across productive rearrangements. Here the immuneACCESS table is served through TCRdb, limited to in-frame sequences with V and J called. Missing clones are a known gap in these copies; in checked studies unresolved V genes cover under half, and the rest lacks a known reason. V and J calls plus clone size are reproduced from that table; the DNA served to infer D and trimming. The sample records 150,000 to 170,000 clones, 65% to 90% of which are singletons. About 12% of the sample is held by the ten biggest clonotypes.

The sample comprised peripheral blood. The sequence was collected from a woman aged 60 to 75 with COVID-19, enrolled during active disease. The chain was built from TRBV6-1 and TRBJ1-3, and possibly TRBD1, on 6 matching bases. The nucleotide sequence is given as TGTGCCAGCAGTGATCACCAGGGGATCGCCTCTGGAAACACCATATATTTT. Its product reads: CASSDHQGIASGNTIYF.